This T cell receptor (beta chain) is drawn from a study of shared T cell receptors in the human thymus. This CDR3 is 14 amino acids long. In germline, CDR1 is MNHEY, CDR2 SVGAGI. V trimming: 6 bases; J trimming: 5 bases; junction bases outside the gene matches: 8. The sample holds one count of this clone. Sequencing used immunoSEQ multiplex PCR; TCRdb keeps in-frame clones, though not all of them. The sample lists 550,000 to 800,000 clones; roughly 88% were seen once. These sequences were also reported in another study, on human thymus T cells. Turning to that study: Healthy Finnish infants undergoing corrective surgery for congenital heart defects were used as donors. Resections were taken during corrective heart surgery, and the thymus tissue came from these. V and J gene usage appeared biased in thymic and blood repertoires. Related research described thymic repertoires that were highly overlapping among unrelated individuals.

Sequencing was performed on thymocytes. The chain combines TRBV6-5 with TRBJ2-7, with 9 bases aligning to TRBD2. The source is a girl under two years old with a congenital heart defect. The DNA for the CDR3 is TGTGCCAGCAGATCACTAGCGGGTTTTGACGAGCAGTACTTC. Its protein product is CASRSLAGFDEQYF.